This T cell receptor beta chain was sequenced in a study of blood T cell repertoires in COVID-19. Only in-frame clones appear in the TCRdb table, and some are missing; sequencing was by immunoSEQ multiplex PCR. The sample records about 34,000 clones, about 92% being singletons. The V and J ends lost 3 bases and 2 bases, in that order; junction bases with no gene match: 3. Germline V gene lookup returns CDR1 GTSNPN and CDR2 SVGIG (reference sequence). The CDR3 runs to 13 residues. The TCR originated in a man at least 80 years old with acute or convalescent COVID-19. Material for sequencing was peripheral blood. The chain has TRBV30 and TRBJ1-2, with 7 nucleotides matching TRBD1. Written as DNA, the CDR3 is TGTGCCTGGAGCCCACAGGGGAACTATGGCTACACCTTC. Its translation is CAWSPQGNYGYTF.